The clone carrying this TCR beta chain occurred a few times. The data derive from a study of T-cell reconstitution after alpha-beta-depleted transplantation in children. Unique molecular identifiers were incorporated during preparation of the TCRbeta library. In TCRdb, the PCR reads were re-called with MiXCR into one record per CDR3 protein. The data show 200,000 to 250,000 distinct CDR3 sequences, roughly 10% seen once. The source was PBMCs from the stem cell graft donor, collected from the stem cell graft. The clonotype originates from a human donor who donated a stem cell graft to a child with acute lymphoblastic leukemia.

This CDR3 is CASRSGQGNTEAFF. In DNA, the CDR3 is TGCGCCAGCAGGTCGGGACAGGGGAACACTGAAGCTTTCTTT. V gene TRBV5-1 combines with J gene TRBJ1-1; 9 bases agree with TRBD1. Germline values: CDR1 SGHRS, CDR2 YFSETQ. Unmatched junction bases numbered 3, after V lost 5 bases and J lost 1 base. This CDR3 has 14 residues.